This TCR beta chain was documented in a study of cytomegalovirus exposure and HLA in healthy donors. This CDR3 contains 13 residues. Per germline, CDR1 SQVTM and CDR2 ANQGSEA. Trimming stripped 5 bases from V and 7 bases from J, with 14 bases between. This PCR relied on a set of 60 Vbeta primers and 13 Jbeta primers. Data came from immunoSEQ multiplex PCR; TCRdb stores just in-frame clones and leaves some out. The sample has 150,000 or so clones; just under 75% are singletons. Study-level points and caveats: There was a cluster of highly shared sequence variants that was likely a sequencing artifact.

A word on this clone: Its antigen is unknown.

The TCR comes from a woman between 18 and 29 years old in good health and CMV-seronegative. The chain couples TRBV29-1 to TRBJ1-4; perhaps TRBD1 as D (5 bases). The sequenced sample was PBMCs. CDR3 region: CSVKRGASEKLFF. Written as DNA, the CDR3 is TGCAGCGTTAAAAGGGGCGCGAGTGAAAAACTGTTTTTT.